The clone carrying this T cell receptor (beta chain) came up a few times. Its target is not known. This CDR3 is 14 amino acids long. Germline V CDR1 and CDR2: DFQATT, SNEGSKA (reference sequence). With V trimmed by 5 bases and J by 2 bases, 3 bases remained unmatched. These data belong to a study of T-cell memory formation after mild COVID-19. Overall study context: Clustering of TCRs was largely donor specific. Overall study findings and caveats: Day 15 to 85 contracting clones showed balanced CD4/CD8; later expanders leaned CD4+. Among CD4+ contracting clones, most were CM and EM, and CD8+ ones EMRA.

A 5'RACE reaction primed in the constant segment made cDNA libraries of TCR alpha and TCR beta, and these carried sample barcodes and UMIs. TCRdb used MiXCR to reprocess the 5' RACE reads, holding one entry per CDR3 protein. In the table there are over 350,000 distinct CDR3 sequences, roughly 15% of which are singletons. Sequenced sample: PBMCs or a T cell subset sorted from them (not recorded which). The chain is built from TRBV20-1 and TRBJ1-5, with 10 bases lining up with TRBD1. This TCR came from a man aged 18 to 35 who had mild COVID-19 (a few samples of this study predate the infection). Cell type and time point are not known. The CDR3 DNA reads TGCAGTGCTCCGACAGGGGGCGGCAATCAGCCCCAGCATTTT. Its translation is CSAPTGGGNQPQHF.